The 19 T cell receptor beta chains presented below share a single source sample, sequenced in a study. TCRdb used MiXCR to reprocess the 5' RACE reads, holding one entry per CDR3 protein. Here the sample spans 62,000 or so distinct CDR3 sequences, 25% to 35% being singletons. Material: tumor-infiltrating naive CD4+ T cells sorted from the breast tumor. Stated subset: naive CD4+ T cells, CD4+CD45RA+CD25-. These receptors all come from a female donor with breast cancer.

The J gene is TRBJ1-1, the V gene TRBV6-6; 7 bases fit TRBD1. CDR1 and CDR2 (germline): MNHNY, SVGAGI (reference sequence). V dropped 8 bases and J dropped 0; count of bases not matched to a gene: 3. This CDR3 is built from 13 residues. The CDR3 sequence is CASGGQLNTEAFF. CDR3 coding DNA: TGTGCCAGCGGGGGACAGTTGAACACTGAAGCTTTCTTT.

DNA for the CDR3: TGTGCCAGCAGTTACCCGGAAGAGCATGGCTACACCTTC. The encoded protein is CASSYPEEHGYTF. V and J are TRBV6-5 and TRBJ1-2; no firm D call. V lost 2 bases, J lost 6 bases, and 10 bases lay in between. The CDR3 has 13 amino acids. CDR1 and CDR2 (germline): MNHEY, SVGAGI.

The chain carries TRBV20-1 and TRBJ2-2; D unclear. The V gene's germline CDR1 is DFQATT and CDR2 SNEGSKA (reference sequence). This CDR3 spans 14 amino acids. V was trimmed by 0 bases and J by 4 bases, leaving 9 bases between them. Written as DNA, the CDR3 is TGCAGTGCTAGAGATTTACACAGCACCGGGGAGCTGTTTTTT. Protein: CSARDLHSTGELFF.

The chain carries TRBV10-3 and TRBJ1-1; D is ambiguous. The CDR3 extends over 13 amino acids. Trimming pared 10 bases from V and 5 bases from J, leaving 17 bases between. Looked up from germline, CDR1 is ENHRY and CDR2 is SYGVKD. CDR3 sequence reads: CATSEGPSTEAFF. Written as DNA, the CDR3 is TGTGCCACCTCTGAGGGTCCCTCGACTGAAGCTTTCTTT.

With regard to this clonotype: One end of the junction varies from germline; a read error may be responsible. The chain employs TRBV6-1 and TRBJ1-2; 8 bases match TRBD1. The CDR3 is made up of 15 amino acids. Germline assignment: CDR1 MNHNS and CDR2 SASEGT. CDR3: CAGSEAPTGAYGYTF. CDR3 sequence (DNA): TGTGCCGGCAGTGAAGCGCCGACAGGGGCCTATGGCTACACCTTC.

The chain recombines TRBV4-3 with TRBJ2-2; TRBD1 is a possible D gene (6 bases). This CDR3 is 17 amino acids long. Germline CDR1 reads LGHNA; CDR2 reads YSLEER. Trimming cost V 4 bases and J 5 bases, with 20 bases left between them. CDR3 DNA: TGCGCCAGCAGCCTTGAGCCGGGACGAGGGGGAACCGGGGAGCTGTTTTTT. This sequence encodes CASSLEPGRGGTGELFF.

The chain carries TRBV7-9 and TRBJ2-7, with 8 bases lining up with TRBD1. The CDR3 is 14 amino acids. The V segment lost 6 bases and the J segment 9 bases; nucleotides outside the gene matches: 13. The germline CDR1 and CDR2 sequences are SEHNR and FQNEAQ (reference sequence). In nucleotides, the CDR3 is TGTGCCAGCAGTCCAGGACAGGGTCCGAACAGGCAGTACTTC. Translating it yields CASSPGQGPNRQYF.

V and J are TRBV5-1 and TRBJ1-4; TRBD1 matches 7 bases. Germline V gene lookup returns CDR1 SGHRS and CDR2 YFSETQ. This CDR3 spans 15 amino acids. V lost 5 bases, J lost 7 bases, and 11 bases stayed unmatched. The CDR3 DNA sequence: TGCGCCAGCAGTCTTGGAGGGGGCAGTGGTGAAAAACTGTTTTTT. Its protein is CASSLGGGSGEKLFF.

CDR3 DNA: TGTGCCAGCAGCTTAGATGGAATGACGTACAATGAGCAGTTCTTC. This codes for CASSLDGMTYNEQFF. The V and J genes are TRBV11-2 and TRBJ2-1; no definite D call. CDR1 and CDR2 from the germline V gene are SGHAT and FQNNGV. Trimming removed 0 bases from V and 4 bases from J, with 10 bases in between. The CDR3 has 15 amino acids.

This chain uses TRBV4-1 with TRBJ2-7, with no clear D. V was pared by 4 bases and J by 7 bases, with 20 bases between. The CDR3 length is 15 residues. Germline V CDR1 and CDR2: MGHRA, YSYEKL. The CDR3 DNA is TGCGCCAGCAGCCCTAGACCCTTTTACGATCCGGAGCAGTACTTC. Translated: CASSPRPFYDPEQYF.

Worth noting for this clonotype: A junction end diverges from the germline sequence, so it may reflect a read error. This chain connects TRBV7-2 to TRBJ2-2; 9 bases are shared with TRBD2. The CDR3 length is 15 residues. From germline, CDR1 is SGHTA and CDR2 FQGNSA. The CDR3 region is CANSPRIAGAGELFF. CDR3 nucleotides: TGTGCCAACAGCCCCCGAATAGCGGGAGCGGGTGAGCTGTTTTTT. Drawing the rest from reference TRBV7-2 and TRBJ2-2, the complete variable domain is GAGVSQSPSNKVTEKGKDVELRCDPISGHTALYWYRQSLGQGLEFLIYFQGNSAPDKSGLPSDRFSAERTGGSVSTLTIQRTQQEDSAVYLCANSPRIAGAGELFFGEGSRLTVL.

The chain has TRBV10-3 and TRBJ2-6, with D maybe TRBD1 (6 bases). This CDR3 is 17 amino acids long. Per the germline V gene, CDR1 is ENHRY and CDR2 is SYGVKD. Trimming removed 5 bases from V and 4 bases from J, with 18 bases in between. In DNA, the CDR3 is TGTGCCATCAGTTTCCTAGGGACACCCTCGGGGGCCAACGTCCTGACTTTC. Translating it yields CAISFLGTPSGANVLTF.

CDR3: CSVTPSGSGPQHF. The CDR3 nucleotides are TGCAGCGTCACTCCAAGCGGCTCAGGGCCCCAGCATTTT. The J gene is TRBJ1-5, the V gene TRBV29-1; D not certain. V lost 6 bases to trimming and J lost 9 bases, with 18 bases between them. Germline V gene sequence: CDR1 SQVTM, CDR2 ANQGSEA. This CDR3 spans 13 amino acids.

The chain combines TRBV5-1 with TRBJ1-5; no clear D gene. Germline V gene sequence: CDR1 SGHRS, CDR2 YFSETQ. The CDR3 sequence is 15 residues long. Deletions cut 4 bases from V and 4 bases from J, with 15 bases between. For the CDR3, the DNA is TGCGCCAGCAGCCAAGGGCAGAGCACAAATCAGCCCCAGCATTTT. This translates into CASSQGQSTNQPQHF.

This clonotype was seen more than once but under ten times. This rearrangement joins TRBV27 to TRBJ1-1; no clear D. The germline CDR1 and CDR2 sequences are MNHEY and SMNVEV (reference sequence). The V end lost 3 bases, the J end lost 7 bases, and 18 bases lay between the germline ends. The CDR3 spans 15 residues. CDR3 in DNA: TGTGCCAGCAGTTTTGCTACCCTTCGTCAGAGTGAAGCTTTCTTT. Its translation is CASSFATLRQSEAFF.

This chain uses TRBV30 with TRBJ2-7, with 10 nucleotides matching TRBD1. Per the germline V gene, CDR1 is GTSNPN and CDR2 is SVGIG (reference sequence). This CDR3 comprises 16 residues. Trimming at V came to 3 bases and at J to 1 base, leaving 9 bases not matched to a gene. The CDR3 region has the DNA TGTGCCTGGAGGGTATGGGACAGGGGAACATCCTACGAGCAGTACTTC. This encodes CAWRVWDRGTSYEQYF.

With regard to this clonotype: The CDR3 does not end in the conserved phenylalanine or tryptophan, so this is likely a read error. The chain has TRBV28 and TRBJ2-1; the D gene is possibly TRBD1 (5 bases). The CDR3 consists of 14 residues. CDR1 is MDHEN, CDR2 SYDVKM, per germline. Trimming shortened V by 7 bases and J by 7 bases, and 17 bases separated the two germline ends. The CDR3 protein is CASTLGKGVNEQFL. The CDR3 DNA follows: TGTGCCAGCACCCTAGGGAAAGGGGTGAATGAGCAGTTCCTC.

This clonotype was counted between two and nine times. This chain uses TRBV12-3 or TRBV12-4 with TRBJ2-1; D gene uncertain. Trimming stripped 6 bases from V and 15 bases from J, with 21 bases between. This CDR3 has 13 residues. CDR3 region: CASSPSPTNRRFF. The CDR3 nucleotides are TGTGCCAGCAGCCCCTCACCGACCAACCGACGGTTCTTC.

There are many counts of this clonotype. This rearrangement joins TRBV13 to TRBJ2-7; tentative D call: TRBD1 (6 bases). V lost 4 bases, J lost 3 bases, and 19 bases lay in between. The germline V gene has CDR1 PRHDT and CDR2 FYEKMQ (reference sequence). The CDR3 is 16 amino acids. CDR3 sequence (DNA): TGTGCCAGCAGCTCCGACCGGTGGGACACTAACTACGAGCAGTACTTC. It is translated as CASSSDRWDTNYEQYF.